These 3 T cell receptor beta chains were sequenced from one sample in a study of blood T cell repertoires in COVID-19. The repertoire was sequenced with immunoSEQ multiplex PCR; TCRdb's copy has only in-frame clones and lacks some. The table shows about 180,000 clones, with about 81% occurring only once. The sample taken for sequencing was peripheral blood. These receptors all come from a woman older than 75 with COVID-19, enrolled during active disease.

This clone showed up just once. The chain recombines TRBV6-6 with TRBJ1-4; D may be TRBD1 (6 bases). V dropped 2 bases and J dropped 8 bases, with 12 bases sitting between them. Germline lookup yields CDR1 MNHNY and CDR2 SVGAGI (reference sequence). The CDR3 is 14 amino acids. This CDR3 reads CASSYAGVGEKLFF. CDR3 DNA sequence: TGTGCCAGCAGTTACGCAGGGGTTGGAGAAAAACTGTTTTTT.

This clone has only a few counts. In DNA, the CDR3 is TGTGCCAGCAGCCCACTGGCCGGGACAGCGAACACTGAAGCTTTCTTT. Translating gives CASSPLAGTANTEAFF. The rearrangement joins TRBV7-6 to TRBJ1-1; 7 bases line up with TRBD1. The ends lost 5 bases at V and 1 base at J; junction bases unmatched: 10. Germline-derived CDR1 and CDR2 are SGHVS and FNYEAQ. This CDR3 has 16 residues.

The rearrangement uses TRBV4-1 and TRBJ1-5, with 7 bases lining up with TRBD1. The ends lost 1 base at V and 3 bases at J; junction bases unmatched: 12. The CDR3 spans 18 residues. Germline V gene sequence: CDR1 MGHRA, CDR2 YSYEKL. The CDR3 sequence: CASSQGDYRGRFNQPQHF. The DNA of the CDR3 is TGCGCCAGCAGCCAAGGGGATTACAGGGGTCGGTTCAATCAGCCCCAGCATTTT.